This passage covers 11 T cell receptor beta chains from one sample sequenced in a study of blood T cell repertoires in COVID-19. The repertoire was sequenced with immunoSEQ multiplex PCR; TCRdb's copy has only in-frame clones and lacks some. The data hold about 180,000 clones, with 80% observed a single time. The sequencing input was PBMCs or T cells enriched from blood (not recorded which). The source of these receptors is a man in his 60s who had been exposed to COVID-19.

This chain joins TRBV12-3 or TRBV12-4 and TRBJ1-1, with TRBD1 identical over 11 bases. The CDR3 extends over 13 amino acids. The V gene end was trimmed by 6 bases and the J gene end by 8 bases; junction bases not matched to a gene: 5. The CDR3 DNA is TGTGCCAGCAGCGATCGGACAGGGGGCGAAGCTTTCTTT. Translated, it gives CASSDRTGGEAFF.

The gene calls are TRBV2 and TRBJ1-5, with TRBD1 matching 8 bases. Germline lookup yields CDR1 SNHLY and CDR2 FYNNEI. The CDR3 contains 19 residues. Germline trimming cut 7 bases from V and 0 bases from J; bases unmatched to any gene: 17. CDR3 region: CASNLKGAGGAGSNQPQHF. The CDR3 coding sequence is TGTGCCAGCAACTTAAAAGGGGCAGGGGGCGCGGGTAGCAATCAGCCCCAGCATTTT.

The chain recombines TRBV6-5 with TRBJ2-7; D is possibly TRBD2 (6 bases). Trimming shortened V by 2 bases and J by 2 bases, and 10 bases separated the two germline ends. The germline V gene has CDR1 MNHEY and CDR2 SVGAGI. The CDR3 has 14 amino acids. The CDR3 DNA reads TGTGCCAGCAGTTACCAGGGACTTGCCTACGAGCAGTACTTC. Translated: CASSYQGLAYEQYF.

The genes are TRBV19 and TRBJ1-2; D is uncertain. Germline V gene sequence: CDR1 LNHDA, CDR2 SQIVND (reference sequence). This CDR3 spans 20 amino acids. Trimming stripped 3 bases from V and 4 bases from J, with 30 bases between. CDR3 region: CASSMFALVGGGPRGYGYTF. The CDR3 DNA sequence: TGTGCCAGTAGTATGTTTGCTTTAGTGGGTGGAGGTCCCCGGGGCTATGGCTACACCTTC.

The chain recombines TRBV27 with TRBJ2-7, with D perhaps TRBD1 (6 bases). Trimming shortened V by 0 bases and J by 7 bases, and 13 bases separated the two germline ends. This CDR3 region has 14 residues. Germline CDR1 is MNHEY and CDR2 is SMNVEV (reference sequence). In nucleotides, the CDR3 is TGTGCCAGCAGTTTATCCAGGGGCCTTAGGGAGCAGTACTTC. Translated: CASSLSRGLREQYF.

The CDR3 bases are TGCGCCAGCAGCTTTAACCCGGGACACAGCTCCTACGAGCAGTACTTC. Amino acid sequence: CASSFNPGHSSYEQYF. The V call is TRBV5-1, the J call TRBJ2-7; D perhaps matches TRBD1 (6 bases). V gave up 2 bases and J gave up 0 bases, with 15 bases separating them. This CDR3 is built from 16 residues. Germline V gene data show CDR1 as SGHRS and CDR2 as YFSETQ.

The chain links TRBV7-9 to TRBJ2-1; weak D call: TRBD2 (6 bases). In germline, CDR1 is SEHNR, CDR2 FQNEAQ (reference sequence). This CDR3 comprises 17 residues. V gave up 1 base and J gave up 0 bases, with 13 bases separating them. The CDR3 region is CASSLGWDSSSYNEQFF. CDR3 in DNA: TGTGCCAGCAGCTTAGGTTGGGACTCGAGCTCCTACAATGAGCAGTTCTTC.

The chain has TRBV6-2 or TRBV6-3 and TRBJ2-3, with 7 bases identical to TRBD2. The germline V gene has CDR1 MNHEY and CDR2 SVGEGT. Unmatched junction bases numbered 18, after V lost 0 bases and J lost 3 bases. The CDR3 length is 20 residues. CDR3 sequence reads: CASSYSFGGGLAVGTDTQYF. For the CDR3, the DNA is TGTGCCAGCAGTTACTCGTTTGGTGGTGGCCTAGCGGTGGGAACAGATACGCAGTATTTT.

The table lists this clone with a count of one. The chain is built from TRBV9 and TRBJ2-1, with 8 positions matching TRBD1. Germline V gene lookup returns CDR1 SGDLS and CDR2 YYNGEE. This CDR3 contains 13 residues. J gave up 6 bases and V 6 bases, and 5 bases lay outside the gene matches. CDR3 sequence reads: CASTRTGGNEQFF. CDR3 DNA: TGTGCCAGCACCAGAACAGGGGGCAATGAGCAGTTCTTC.

This chain uses TRBV9 with TRBJ1-5; the D gene is possibly TRBD1 (5 bases). CDR3 length: 15 residues. Germline lookup yields CDR1 SGDLS and CDR2 YYNGEE. Trimming cost V 3 bases and J 1 base, with 11 bases left between them. The CDR3: CASSDGTSSNQPQHF. DNA of the CDR3: TGTGCCAGCAGCGACGGGACTTCCAGCAATCAGCCCCAGCATTTT.

In its sample, this clone was seen many times. This chain joins TRBV14 and TRBJ2-7; D is perhaps TRBD1 (6 bases). V gave up 4 bases and J gave up 2 bases, with 9 bases separating them. This CDR3 comprises 13 residues. Germline CDR1 SGHDN, CDR2 FVKESK. The CDR3 sequence: CASSPTGTYEQYF. As DNA, the CDR3 is TGTGCCAGCAGCCCGACAGGAACCTACGAGCAGTACTTC.